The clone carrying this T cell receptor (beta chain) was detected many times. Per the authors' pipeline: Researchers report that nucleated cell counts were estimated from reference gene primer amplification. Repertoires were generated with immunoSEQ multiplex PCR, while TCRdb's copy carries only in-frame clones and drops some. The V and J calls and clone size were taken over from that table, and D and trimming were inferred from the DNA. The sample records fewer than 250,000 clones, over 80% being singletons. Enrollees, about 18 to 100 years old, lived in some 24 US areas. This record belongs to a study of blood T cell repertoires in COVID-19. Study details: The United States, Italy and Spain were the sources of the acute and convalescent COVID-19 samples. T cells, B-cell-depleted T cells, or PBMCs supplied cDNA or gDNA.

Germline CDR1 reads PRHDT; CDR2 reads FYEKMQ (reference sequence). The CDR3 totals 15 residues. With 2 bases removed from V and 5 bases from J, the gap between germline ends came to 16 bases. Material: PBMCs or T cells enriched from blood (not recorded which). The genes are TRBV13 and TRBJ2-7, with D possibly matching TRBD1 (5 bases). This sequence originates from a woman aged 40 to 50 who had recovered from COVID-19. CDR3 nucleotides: TGTGCCAGCAGCTTAAGGGCCAAGGGGAACGACGAGCAGTACTTC. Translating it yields CASSLRAKGNDEQYF.